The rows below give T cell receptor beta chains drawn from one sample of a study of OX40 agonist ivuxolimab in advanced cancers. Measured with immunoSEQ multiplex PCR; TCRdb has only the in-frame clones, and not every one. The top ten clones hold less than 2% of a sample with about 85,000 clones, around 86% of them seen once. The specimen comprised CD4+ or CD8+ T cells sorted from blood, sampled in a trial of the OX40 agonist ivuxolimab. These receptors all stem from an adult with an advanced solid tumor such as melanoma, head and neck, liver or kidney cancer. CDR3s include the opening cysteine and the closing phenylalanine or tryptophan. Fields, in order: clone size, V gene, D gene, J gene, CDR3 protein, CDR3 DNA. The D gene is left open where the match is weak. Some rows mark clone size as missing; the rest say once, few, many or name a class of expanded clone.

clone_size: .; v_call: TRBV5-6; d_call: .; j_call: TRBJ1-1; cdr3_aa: CASSGTLNTEAFF; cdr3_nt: TGTGCCAGCAGCGGAACCTTGAACACTGAAGCTTTCTTT
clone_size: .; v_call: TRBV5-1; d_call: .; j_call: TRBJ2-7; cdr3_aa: CASSPRDSYYEQYF; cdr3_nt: TGCGCCAGCAGCCCCCGGGACTCCTACTACGAGCAGTACTTC
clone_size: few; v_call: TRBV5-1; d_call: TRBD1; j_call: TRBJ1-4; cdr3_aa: CASSSLGQGGEKLFF; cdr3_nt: TGCGCCAGCAGCTCCTTGGGACAGGGTGGTGAAAAACTGTTTTTT
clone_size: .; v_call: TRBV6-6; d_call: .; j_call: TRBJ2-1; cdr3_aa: CATIRDNEQFF; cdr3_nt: TGTGCCACCATCCGGGACAATGAGCAGTTCTTC
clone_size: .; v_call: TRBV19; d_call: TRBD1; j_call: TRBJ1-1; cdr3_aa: CASSIGRQGTTEAFF; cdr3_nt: TGTGCCAGTAGTATAGGACGACAGGGGACAACTGAAGCTTTCTTT
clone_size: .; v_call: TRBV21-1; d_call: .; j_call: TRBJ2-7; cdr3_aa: CASSKDKGLAGGLLFEQYF; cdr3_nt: TGTGCCAGCAGCAAAGACAAGGGACTAGCGGGGGGGCTGCTTTTCGAGCAGTACTTC
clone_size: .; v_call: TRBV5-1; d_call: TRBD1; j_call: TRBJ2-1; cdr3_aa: CASSTDRGSEQFF; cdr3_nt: TGCGCCAGCAGCACGGACAGGGGAAGTGAGCAGTTCTTC
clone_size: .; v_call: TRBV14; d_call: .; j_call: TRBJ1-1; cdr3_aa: CASSQEGPPYTEAFF; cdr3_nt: TGTGCCAGCAGCCAAGAGGGACCGCCGTACACTGAAGCTTTCTTT
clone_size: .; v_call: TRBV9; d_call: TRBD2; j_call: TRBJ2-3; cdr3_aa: CASSVGIREGRDTQYF; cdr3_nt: TGTGCCAGCAGCGTAGGAATCCGGGAGGGCCGGGATACGCAGTATTTT
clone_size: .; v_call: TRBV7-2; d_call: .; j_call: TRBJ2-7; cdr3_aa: CASSLVPRKGSYEQYF; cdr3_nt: TGTGCCAGCAGCTTAGTACCCCGGAAAGGGTCCTACGAGCAGTACTTC
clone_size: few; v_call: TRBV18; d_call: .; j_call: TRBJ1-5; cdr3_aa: CASSPEAIGQPQHF; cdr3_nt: TGTGCCAGCTCACCGGAGGCGATTGGGCAGCCCCAGCATTTT
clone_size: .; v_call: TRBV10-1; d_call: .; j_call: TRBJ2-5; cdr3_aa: CASIGLHTKYQETQYF; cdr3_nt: TGCGCCAGCATAGGACTCCATACTAAGTACCAAGAGACCCAGTACTTC
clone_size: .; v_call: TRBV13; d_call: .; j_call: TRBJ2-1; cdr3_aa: CASSFGGYNEQFF; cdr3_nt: TGTGCCAGCAGCTTCGGGGGATACAATGAGCAGTTCTTC
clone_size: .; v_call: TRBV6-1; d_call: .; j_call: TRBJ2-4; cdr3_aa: CASSEIWPKEGKNIQYF; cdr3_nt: TGTGCCAGCAGTGAAATTTGGCCAAAGGAGGGCAAAAACATTCAGTACTTC
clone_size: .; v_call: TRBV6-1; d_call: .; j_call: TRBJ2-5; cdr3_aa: CASSGLRGQETQYF; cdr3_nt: TGTGCCAGCAGTGGGCTCAGGGGCCAAGAGACCCAGTACTTC
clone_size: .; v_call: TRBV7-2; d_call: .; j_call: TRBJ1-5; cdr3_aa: CASSSSEQPRWPQHF; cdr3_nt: TGTGCCAGCAGCTCCTCGGAGCAGCCTCGGTGGCCCCAGCATTTT
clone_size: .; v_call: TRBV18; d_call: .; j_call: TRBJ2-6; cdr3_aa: CASSLAQGRIFAGANVLTF; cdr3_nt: TGTGCCAGCTCGCTCGCACAGGGAAGGATTTTCGCTGGGGCCAACGTCCTGACTTTC
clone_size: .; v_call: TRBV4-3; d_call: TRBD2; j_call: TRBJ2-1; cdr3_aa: CASSQDGASGADNEQFF; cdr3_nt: TGCGCCAGCAGCCAAGATGGGGCTAGCGGGGCTGACAATGAGCAGTTCTTC
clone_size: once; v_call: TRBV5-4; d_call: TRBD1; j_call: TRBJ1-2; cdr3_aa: CASSLDRDYGYTF; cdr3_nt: TGTGCCAGCAGCCTTGACAGGGACTATGGCTACACCTTC
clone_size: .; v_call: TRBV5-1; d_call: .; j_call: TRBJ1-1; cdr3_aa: CASSLSSGSNTEAFF; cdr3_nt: TGCGCCAGCAGCTTGAGTTCAGGATCTAACACTGAAGCTTTCTTT
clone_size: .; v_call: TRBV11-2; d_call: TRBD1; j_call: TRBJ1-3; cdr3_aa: CASSLRGQGPGNTIYF; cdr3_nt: TGTGCCAGCAGCTTAAGGGGACAGGGTCCCGGAAACACCATATATTTT
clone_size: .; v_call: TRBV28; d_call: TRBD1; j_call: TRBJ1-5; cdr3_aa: CASSFRQGVIQPQHF; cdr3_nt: TGTGCCAGCAGTTTCCGACAGGGAGTGATTCAGCCCCAGCATTTT
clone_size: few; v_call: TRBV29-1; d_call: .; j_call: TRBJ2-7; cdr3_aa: CSVAWGRNYEQYF; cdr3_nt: TGCAGCGTTGCGTGGGGACGCAACTACGAGCAGTACTTC
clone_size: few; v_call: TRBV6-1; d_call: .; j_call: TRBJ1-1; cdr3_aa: CASRNFQNTEAFF; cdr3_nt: TGTGCCAGCAGAAACTTTCAGAACACTGAAGCTTTCTTT
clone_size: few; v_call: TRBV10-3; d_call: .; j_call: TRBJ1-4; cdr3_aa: CAISERRGENEKLFF; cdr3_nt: TGTGCCATCAGTGAGCGGCGGGGTGAGAATGAAAAACTGTTTTTT
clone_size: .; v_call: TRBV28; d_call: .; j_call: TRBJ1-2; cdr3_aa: CASLRGGDYGYTF; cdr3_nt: TGTGCCAGCTTGAGGGGGGGTGACTATGGCTACACCTTC
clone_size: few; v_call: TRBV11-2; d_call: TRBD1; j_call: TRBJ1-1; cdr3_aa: CASSLDDRVTEAFF; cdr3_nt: TGTGCCAGCAGCTTAGATGACAGGGTCACTGAAGCTTTCTTT
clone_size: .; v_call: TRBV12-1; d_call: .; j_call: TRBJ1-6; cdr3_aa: CASSPSGPPALHF; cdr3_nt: TGTGCCAGCAGCCCGTCCGGGCCCCCGGCCCTCCACTTT
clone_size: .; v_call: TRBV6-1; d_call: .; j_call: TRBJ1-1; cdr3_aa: CASSEDVWGTEAFF; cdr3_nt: TGTGCCAGCAGTGAAGATGTTTGGGGTACTGAAGCTTTCTTT
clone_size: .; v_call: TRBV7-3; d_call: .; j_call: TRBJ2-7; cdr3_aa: CASSFGQGYEQYF; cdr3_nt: TGTGCCAGCAGCTTTGGGCAGGGGTACGAGCAGTACTTC
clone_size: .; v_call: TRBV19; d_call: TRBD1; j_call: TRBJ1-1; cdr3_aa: CASSTGTGGPEAFF; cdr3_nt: TGTGCCAGTAGTACCGGGACAGGGGGTCCTGAAGCTTTCTTT
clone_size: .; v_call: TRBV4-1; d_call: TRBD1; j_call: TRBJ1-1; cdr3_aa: CASSQGGQGYTEAFF; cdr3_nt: TGCGCCAGCAGCCAAGGGGGACAGGGTTACACTGAAGCTTTCTTT
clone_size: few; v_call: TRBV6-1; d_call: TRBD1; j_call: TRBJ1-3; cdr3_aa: CASSQTGGGRNTIYF; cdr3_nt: TGTGCCAGCAGTCAAACAGGGGGCGGAAGAAACACCATATATTTT
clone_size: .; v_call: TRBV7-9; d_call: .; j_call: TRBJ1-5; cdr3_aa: CASSLDPQGHTSDQPQHF; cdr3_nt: TGTGCCAGCAGCTTAGATCCGCAGGGTCACACCTCCGATCAGCCCCAGCATTTT
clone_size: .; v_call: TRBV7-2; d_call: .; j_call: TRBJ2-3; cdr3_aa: CASSLVGGGTDTQYF; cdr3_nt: TGTGCCAGCAGCTTAGTGGGCGGGGGCACAGATACGCAGTATTTT
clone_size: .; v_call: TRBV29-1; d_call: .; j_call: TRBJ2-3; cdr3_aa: CSVDRRASDTGDTQYF; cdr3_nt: TGCAGCGTTGACCGGCGTGCTAGCGACACTGGGGATACGCAGTATTTT
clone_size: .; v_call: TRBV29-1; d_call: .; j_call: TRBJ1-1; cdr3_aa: CSVVTDRNTEAFF; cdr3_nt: TGCAGCGTGGTAACCGACAGGAACACTGAAGCTTTCTTT
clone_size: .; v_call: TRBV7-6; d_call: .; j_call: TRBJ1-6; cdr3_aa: CASSRVGVSNSPLHF; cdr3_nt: TGTGCCAGCAGCCGCGTCGGGGTAAGTAATTCACCCCTCCACTTT
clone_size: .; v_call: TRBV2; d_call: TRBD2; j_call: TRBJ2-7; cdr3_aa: CASSETSGREQYF; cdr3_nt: TGTGCCAGCAGTGAAACTAGCGGAAGAGAGCAGTACTTC
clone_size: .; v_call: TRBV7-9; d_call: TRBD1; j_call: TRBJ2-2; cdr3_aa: CASSRATTGLNTGELFF; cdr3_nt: TGTGCCAGCAGCCGGGCCACGACAGGGTTGAACACCGGGGAGCTGTTTTTT
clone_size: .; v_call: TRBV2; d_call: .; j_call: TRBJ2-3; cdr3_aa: CASSEGGTDTQYF; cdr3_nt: TGTGCCAGCAGTGAAGGAGGCACAGATACGCAGTATTTT
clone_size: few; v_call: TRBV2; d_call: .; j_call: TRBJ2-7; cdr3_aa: CASREGPLGEQYF; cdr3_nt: TGTGCCAGCAGGGAAGGACCCCTCGGCGAGCAGTACTTC
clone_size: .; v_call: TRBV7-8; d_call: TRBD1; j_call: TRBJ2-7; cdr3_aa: CASSQGTGPGYEQYF; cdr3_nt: TGTGCCAGCAGCCAGGGGACAGGGCCAGGTTACGAGCAGTACTTC
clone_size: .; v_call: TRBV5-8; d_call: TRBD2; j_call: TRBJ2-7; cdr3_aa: CASSLYPGGESYEQYF; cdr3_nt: TGTGCCAGCAGCTTGTATCCGGGAGGTGAATCCTACGAGCAGTACTTC
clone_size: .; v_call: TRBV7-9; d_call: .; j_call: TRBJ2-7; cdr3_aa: CASSSGSGGPWEQYF; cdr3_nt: TGTGCCAGCAGCTCCGGGAGTGGGGGCCCCTGGGAGCAGTACTTC
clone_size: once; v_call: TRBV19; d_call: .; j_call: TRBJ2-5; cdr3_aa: CASNIGGEETQYF; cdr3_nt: TGTGCCAGTAACATCGGGGGTGAGGAGACCCAGTACTTC
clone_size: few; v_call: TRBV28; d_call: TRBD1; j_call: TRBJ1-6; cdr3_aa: CASRQTGQYNSPLHF; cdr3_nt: TGTGCCAGCCGGCAAACGGGACAGTATAATTCACCCCTCCACTTT
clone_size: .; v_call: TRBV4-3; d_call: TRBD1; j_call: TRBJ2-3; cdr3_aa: CASSQDTGATDTQYF; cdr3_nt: TGCGCCAGCAGCCAAGATACAGGGGCCACAGATACGCAGTATTTT
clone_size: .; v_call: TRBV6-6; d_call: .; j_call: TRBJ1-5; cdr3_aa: CASSLPGGNQPQHF; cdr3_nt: TGTGCCAGCAGTCTACCAGGGGGCAATCAGCCCCAGCATTTT
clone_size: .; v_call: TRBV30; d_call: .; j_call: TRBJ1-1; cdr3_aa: CAWSVGGVGTEAFF; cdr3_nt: TGTGCCTGGAGTGTAGGTGGGGTGGGGACTGAAGCTTTCTTT
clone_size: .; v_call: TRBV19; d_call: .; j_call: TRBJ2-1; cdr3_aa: CASSPGPPYNEQFF; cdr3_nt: TGTGCCAGTAGTCCAGGCCCCCCATACAATGAGCAGTTCTTC
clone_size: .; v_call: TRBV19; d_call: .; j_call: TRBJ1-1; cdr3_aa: CASSIGGGGTEAFF; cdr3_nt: TGTGCCAGTAGTATAGGAGGAGGTGGGACTGAAGCTTTCTTT
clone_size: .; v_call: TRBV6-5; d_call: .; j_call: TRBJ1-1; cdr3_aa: CASSYSRGNTEAFF; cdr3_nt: TGTGCCAGCAGTTACTCGAGAGGGAACACTGAAGCTTTCTTT
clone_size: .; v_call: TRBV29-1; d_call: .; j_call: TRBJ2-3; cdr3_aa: CSVEVLQGSTDTQYF; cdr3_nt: TGCAGCGTTGAAGTCCTCCAGGGTAGCACAGATACGCAGTATTTT
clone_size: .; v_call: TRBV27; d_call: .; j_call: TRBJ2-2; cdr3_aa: CASSVRSLNTGELFF; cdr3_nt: TGTGCCAGCAGTGTACGGTCCCTCAACACCGGGGAGCTGTTTTTT
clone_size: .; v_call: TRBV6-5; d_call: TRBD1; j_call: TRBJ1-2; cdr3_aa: CASSYSGTGDIYGYTF; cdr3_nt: TGTGCCAGCAGTTATTCTGGGACAGGGGACATCTATGGCTACACCTTC
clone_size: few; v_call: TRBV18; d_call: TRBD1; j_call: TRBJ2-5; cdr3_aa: CASSLGTGVETQYF; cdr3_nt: TGTGCCAGCTCGCTCGGGACAGGGGTGGAGACCCAGTACTTC
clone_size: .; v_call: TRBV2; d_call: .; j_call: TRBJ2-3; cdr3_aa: CASSRTGTDTQYF; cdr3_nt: TGTGCCAGCAGTCGCACTGGCACAGATACGCAGTATTTT
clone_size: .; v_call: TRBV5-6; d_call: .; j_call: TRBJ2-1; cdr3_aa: CASSLLMVSYNEQFF; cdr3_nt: TGTGCCAGCAGCTTGCTTATGGTGTCCTACAATGAGCAGTTCTTC
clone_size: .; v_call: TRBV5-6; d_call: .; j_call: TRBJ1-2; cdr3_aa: CASSLAGALAYGYTF; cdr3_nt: TGTGCCAGCAGCTTGGCCGGCGCCCTGGCGTATGGCTACACCTTC